The 10 T cell receptor beta chains given below trace back to one sample, sequenced in a study of pediatric ulcerative colitis. Profiling relied on immunoSEQ multiplex PCR, and the TCRdb table lists in-frame clones only, not all of them. The sample lists 54,000 or so clones; approximately 87% were seen once. The specimen sequenced was blood. The receptor set was obtained from a boy aged 5 to 17 who was a control in a study of pediatric ulcerative colitis.

The V gene is TRBV28, the J gene TRBJ2-7; 10 bases are a match to TRBD1. Germline-derived CDR1 and CDR2 are MDHEN and SYDVKM. This CDR3 spans 15 amino acids. V was clipped by 5 bases and J by 4 bases; unmatched bases: 8. The CDR3 nucleotides are TGTGCCAGCAGTCTTTTCCGGGACAGGGGTTACGAGCAGTACTTC. Amino acids: CASSLFRDRGYEQYF.

This clone is categorized as medium-sized. The rearrangement links TRBV29-1 to TRBJ2-7; no clear D gene. The ends were cut back, 4 bases at V and 0 bases at J, with 10 bases in the middle. CDR1 and CDR2 from the germline V gene are SQVTM and ANQGSEA. This CDR3 has 13 residues. The CDR3 coding sequence is TGCAGCGTTGTCCCCGCGGACTCCTACGAGCAGTACTTC. Translating it yields CSVVPADSYEQYF.

In its sample, this clone was seen once. The gene calls are TRBV4-3 and TRBJ1-1, with D unresolved. CDR3 size: 13 residues. Per germline, CDR1 LGHNA and CDR2 YSLEER. V shed 0 bases and J shed 6 bases, with 8 bases lying between them. For the CDR3, the DNA is TGCGCCAGCAGCCAAGATATACAGTCTGAAGCTTTCTTT. Its protein is CASSQDIQSEAFF.

The V and J genes are TRBV13 and TRBJ2-3, with D unresolved. Germline V lookup: CDR1 PRHDT, CDR2 FYEKMQ (reference sequence). The V and J ends lost 1 base and 0 bases respectively, with 11 bases between them. The CDR3 loop spans 16 amino acids. As DNA, the CDR3 is TGTGCCAGCAGCTTAGAAGGAACTTCTAGCACAGATACGCAGTATTTT. This codes for CASSLEGTSSTDTQYF.

In this sample, this clone turned up a few times. The chain recombines TRBV2 with TRBJ2-1; D gene unclear. Trimming pared 6 bases from V and 12 bases from J, leaving 6 bases between. This CDR3 has 9 residues. CDR1 and CDR2 from the germline V gene are SNHLY and FYNNEI. DNA for the CDR3: TGTGCCAGCAGGTCGGGGCAGTTCTTC. Translating it yields CASRSGQFF.

The chain is built from TRBV4-3 and TRBJ1-2; 12 bases align to TRBD1. V lost 2 bases, J lost 6 bases, and 10 bases stayed unmatched. There are 17 residues in the CDR3. Per germline, CDR1 LGHNA and CDR2 YSLEER. The chain's CDR3 is CASSQKPSGTGGNGYTF. CDR3 nucleotide sequence: TGCGCCAGCAGCCAAAAACCCTCTGGGACAGGGGGCAATGGCTACACCTTC.

The chain carries TRBV4-3 and TRBJ2-7, with 8 nucleotides matching TRBD2. The CDR3 has 15 amino acids. Germline V gene lookup returns CDR1 LGHNA and CDR2 YSLEER. Trimming at V came to 1 base and at J to 8 bases, leaving 10 bases not matched to a gene. CDR3 region: CASSQGGPGGFKQYF. The CDR3 DNA is TGCGCCAGCAGCCAAGGAGGGCCGGGGGGGTTCAAGCAGTACTTC.

V usage is TRBV18 and J usage is TRBJ2-3; 10 bases are a match to TRBD1. V lost 3 bases to trimming and J lost 4 bases; unmatched junction nucleotides: 7. This CDR3 region has 16 residues. Germline CDR1 is KGHSH and CDR2 is LQKENI. Here the CDR3 DNA reads TGTGCCAGCTCACCTACGGGACAGGGGAAAGCAGATACGCAGTATTTT. This encodes CASSPTGQGKADTQYF.

The chain recombines TRBV25-1 with TRBJ1-2; D unclear. The CDR3 spans 14 residues. Germline lookup yields CDR1 MGHDK and CDR2 SYGVNS. V lost 3 bases, J lost 4 bases, and 12 bases lay in between. CDR3 amino acids: CASSDGSRAYGYTF. In DNA, the CDR3 is TGTGCCAGCAGTGACGGGTCGAGGGCCTATGGCTACACCTTC.

The chain carries TRBV29-1 and TRBJ2-3, with D tentatively TRBD1 or TRBD2 (5 bases each). The CDR3 loop spans 17 amino acids. The V and J ends lost 6 bases and 3 bases respectively, with 25 bases between them. Germline V gene lookup returns CDR1 SQVTM and CDR2 ANQGSEA. This CDR3 reads CSVTVGGVELWTDTQYF. Written as DNA, the CDR3 is TGCAGCGTGACCGTTGGGGGAGTGGAGTTGTGGACAGATACGCAGTATTTT.